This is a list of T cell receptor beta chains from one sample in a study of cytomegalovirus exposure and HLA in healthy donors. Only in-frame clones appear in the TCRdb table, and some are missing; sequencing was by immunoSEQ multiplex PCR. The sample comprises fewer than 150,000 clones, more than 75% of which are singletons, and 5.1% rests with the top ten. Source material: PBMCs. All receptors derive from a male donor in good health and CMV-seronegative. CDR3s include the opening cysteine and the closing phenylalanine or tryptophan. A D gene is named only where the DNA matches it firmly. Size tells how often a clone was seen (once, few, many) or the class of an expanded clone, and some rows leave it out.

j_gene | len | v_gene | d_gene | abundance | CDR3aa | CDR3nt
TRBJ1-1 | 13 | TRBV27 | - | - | CASSLLGGTEAFF | TGTGCCAGCAGTCTCCTCGGGGGAACGGAGGCTTTCTTT
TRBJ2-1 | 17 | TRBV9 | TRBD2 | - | CASSWQPTSGAYNEQFF | TGTGCCAGCAGCTGGCAACCGACTAGCGGGGCGTACAATGAGCAGTTCTTC
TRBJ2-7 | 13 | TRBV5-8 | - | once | CASSLRGGDEQYF | TGTGCCAGCAGCTTGAGGGGAGGAGACGAGCAGTACTTC
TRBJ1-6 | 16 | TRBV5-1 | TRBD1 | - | CASSLGTRGQNSPLHF | TGCGCCAGCAGCTTGGGGACAAGGGGGCAGAATTCACCCCTCCACTTT
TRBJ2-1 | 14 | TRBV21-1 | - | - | CASSSRGAGHEQFF | TGTGCCAGCAGCTCTCGGGGGGCCGGACATGAGCAGTTCTTC
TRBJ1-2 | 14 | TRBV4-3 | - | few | CASSHRGAGYGYTF | TGCGCCAGCAGCCACAGGGGCGCTGGCTATGGCTACACCTTC
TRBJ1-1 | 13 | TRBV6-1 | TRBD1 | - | CASSVPQGAEAFF | TGTGCCAGCAGTGTACCACAGGGGGCTGAAGCTTTCTTT
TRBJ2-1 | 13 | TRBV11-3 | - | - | CASSLIPGGEQFF | TGTGCCAGCAGCCTTATCCCTGGAGGTGAGCAGTTCTTC
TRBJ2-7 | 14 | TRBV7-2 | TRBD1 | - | CASSVQPGGYEQYF | TGTGCCAGCAGCGTACAACCAGGGGGTTACGAGCAGTACTTC
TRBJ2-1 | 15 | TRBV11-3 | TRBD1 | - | CASSLGGTGNLEQFF | TGTGCCAGCAGCTTAGGAGGGACAGGGAACCTTGAGCAGTTCTTC
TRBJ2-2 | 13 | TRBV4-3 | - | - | CATSQGITGELFF | TGCGCCACCTCACAGGGAATCACCGGGGAGCTGTTTTTT
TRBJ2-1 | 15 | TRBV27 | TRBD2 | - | CASSLVAGARGEQFF | TGTGCCAGCAGTTTAGTAGCGGGGGCTCGCGGTGAGCAGTTCTTC
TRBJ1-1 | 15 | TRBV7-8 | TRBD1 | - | CASSLGSGTGGTAFF | TGTGCCAGCAGCTTAGGGTCCGGGACAGGGGGTACGGCTTTCTTT
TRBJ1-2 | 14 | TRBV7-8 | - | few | CASSLGSVQYGYTF | TGTGCCAGCAGCTTAGGTTCAGTTCAGTATGGCTACACCTTC
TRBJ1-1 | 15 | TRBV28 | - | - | CASSFPTGVNTEAFF | TGTGCCAGCAGTTTCCCGACAGGCGTGAACACTGAAGCTTTCTTT
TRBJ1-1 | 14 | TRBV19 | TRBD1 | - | CASSSDRGNTEAFF | TGTGCCAGTAGTAGCGACAGGGGCAACACTGAAGCTTTCTTT
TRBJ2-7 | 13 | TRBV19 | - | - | CASSILFPGEQYF | TGTGCCAGTAGTATTCTCTTCCCCGGCGAGCAGTACTTC
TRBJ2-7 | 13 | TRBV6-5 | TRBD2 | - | CASTSGGTYEQYF | TGTGCTTCGACTAGCGGGGGGACCTACGAGCAGTACTTC
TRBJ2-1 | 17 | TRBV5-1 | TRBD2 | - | CASSLSGGAVSYNEQFF | TGCGCCAGCAGCTTGAGCGGGGGGGCAGTCTCCTACAATGAGCAGTTCTTC
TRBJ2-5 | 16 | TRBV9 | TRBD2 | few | CASSVGLAGVQETQYF | TGTGCCAGCAGCGTAGGCCTAGCGGGGGTGCAAGAGACCCAGTACTTC
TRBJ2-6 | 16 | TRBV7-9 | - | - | CASSPLGGTGANVLTF | TGTGCCAGCAGCCCCCTTGGGGGGACTGGGGCCAACGTCCTGACTTTC
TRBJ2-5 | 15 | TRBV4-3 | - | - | CASSQDPTVQETQYF | TGCGCCAGCAGCCAAGACCCGACAGTCCAAGAGACCCAGTACTTC
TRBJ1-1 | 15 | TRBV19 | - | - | CASRGPGGGNTEAFF | TGTGCCAGTAGAGGGCCAGGCGGGGGGAACACTGAAGCTTTCTTT
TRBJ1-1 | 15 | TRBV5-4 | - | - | CASSALAGTNTEAFF | TGTGCCAGCAGCGCGCTAGCGGGAACGAACACTGAAGCTTTCTTT
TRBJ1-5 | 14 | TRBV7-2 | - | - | CASGPQGGKGPQHF | TGTGCCAGCGGACCACAGGGTGGGAAGGGGCCCCAGCATTTT
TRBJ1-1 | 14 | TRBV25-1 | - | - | CASSELGENTEAFF | TGTGCCAGCAGTGAATTAGGGGAAAACACTGAAGCTTTCTTT
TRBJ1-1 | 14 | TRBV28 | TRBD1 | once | CATRGPTGVGEAFF | TGTGCCACCAGGGGGCCTACAGGGGTGGGTGAAGCTTTCTTT
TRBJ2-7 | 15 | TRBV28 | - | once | CASRSTWGDGYEQYF | TGTGCCAGCAGGTCCACGTGGGGGGACGGATACGAGCAGTACTTC
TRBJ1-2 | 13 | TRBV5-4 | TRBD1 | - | CASSFSGGYGYTF | TGTGCCAGCAGCTTCTCAGGGGGTTATGGCTACACCTTC
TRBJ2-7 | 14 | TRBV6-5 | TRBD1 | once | CASSYRQGAREQYF | TGTGCCAGCAGTTACCGACAGGGGGCGAGGGAGCAGTACTTC
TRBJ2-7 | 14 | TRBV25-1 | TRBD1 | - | CASSEPRQGNEQYF | TGTGCCAGCAGTGAGCCGAGACAGGGGAACGAGCAGTACTTC
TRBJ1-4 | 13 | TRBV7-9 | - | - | CASNRGMGEKLFF | TGTGCCAGCAATAGGGGAATGGGTGAAAAACTGTTTTTT
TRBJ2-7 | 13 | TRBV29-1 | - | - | CSVVFEASYEQYF | TGCAGCGTTGTATTTGAGGCCTCCTACGAGCAGTACTTC
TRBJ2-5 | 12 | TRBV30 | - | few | CAWGLFQETQYF | TGTGCCTGGGGACTTTTCCAAGAGACCCAGTACTTC
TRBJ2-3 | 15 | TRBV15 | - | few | CATSREGASENTQYF | TGTGCCACCAGCAGAGAAGGAGCTAGTGAAAATACGCAGTATTTT
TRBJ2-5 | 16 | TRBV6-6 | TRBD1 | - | CASSYNQPGGAETQYF | TGTGCCAGCAGTTACAATCAGCCAGGGGGCGCGGAGACCCAGTACTTC
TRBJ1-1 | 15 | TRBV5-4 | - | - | CASSLPGDLNTEAFF | TGTGCCAGCAGCTTGCCAGGGGATCTGAACACTGAAGCTTTCTTT
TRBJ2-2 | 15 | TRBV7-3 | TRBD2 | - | CASSPPGGDTGELFF | TGTGCCAGCAGCCCCCCGGGAGGGGATACCGGGGAGCTGTTTTTT
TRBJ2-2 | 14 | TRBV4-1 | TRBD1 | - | CASSRGTGAGELFF | TGCGCCAGCAGCCGAGGGACAGGGGCCGGGGAGCTGTTTTTT
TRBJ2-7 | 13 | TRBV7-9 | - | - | CASGTLSFYEQYF | TGTGCCAGCGGCACGCTTTCATTCTACGAGCAGTACTTC
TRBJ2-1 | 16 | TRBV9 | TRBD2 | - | CASSVGSSGGYNEQFF | TGTGCCAGCAGCGTAGGATCTAGCGGTGGTTACAATGAGCAGTTCTTC
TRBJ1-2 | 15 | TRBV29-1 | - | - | CSVQGRSDSNYGYTF | TGCAGCGTCCAAGGGAGGTCAGATTCTAACTATGGCTACACCTTC
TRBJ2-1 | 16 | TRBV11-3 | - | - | CASSLGGPSSYNEQFF | TGTGCCAGCAGCTTAGGGGGCCCTAGCTCCTACAATGAGCAGTTCTTC
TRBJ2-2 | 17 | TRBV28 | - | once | CASSLVGGQSSTGELFF | TGTGCCAGCAGTTTAGTCGGGGGACAGAGTTCCACCGGGGAGCTGTTTTTT